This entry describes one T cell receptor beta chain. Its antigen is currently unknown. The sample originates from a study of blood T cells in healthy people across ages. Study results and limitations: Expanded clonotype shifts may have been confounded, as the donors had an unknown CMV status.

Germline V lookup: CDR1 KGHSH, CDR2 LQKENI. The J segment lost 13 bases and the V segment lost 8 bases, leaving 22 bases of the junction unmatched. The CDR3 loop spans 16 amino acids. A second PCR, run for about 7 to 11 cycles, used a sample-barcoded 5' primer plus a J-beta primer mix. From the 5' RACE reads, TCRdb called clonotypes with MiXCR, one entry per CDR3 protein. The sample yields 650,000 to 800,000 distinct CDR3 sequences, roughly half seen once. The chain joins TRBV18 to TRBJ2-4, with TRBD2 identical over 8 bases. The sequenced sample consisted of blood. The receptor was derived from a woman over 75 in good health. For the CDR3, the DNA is TGTGCCAGCCAACCTACACGGGAGGGCCGGGCTAATGAGCAGTACTTC. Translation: CASQPTREGRANEQYF.